This T cell receptor beta chain was identified during a study of metastatic and nonmetastatic thyroid tumors. Background on the study: The authors compared repertoires across blood and tumor or nodule tissue from malignant and benign thyroid patients. Study-wide points: Across blood and tumor, TCR beta diversity in malignant thyroid tumors was reportedly significantly higher than in benign nodules.

There were no patients who had received any treatment before thyroid surgery. J gave up 2 bases and V 6 bases, and 1 base lay outside the gene matches. The V gene's germline CDR1 is MNHEY and CDR2 SMNVEV (reference sequence). This CDR3 has 13 amino acids. Study processing details: CDR3 was compared across clinicopathological groups, and the resulting differences were used to build a distant-metastasis classifier for papillary thyroid cancer. TCRdb re-called clones from the PCR reads using MiXCR. It is TCRdb's table, rather than the study itself, that gives the V and J calls and clone size. The table records more than 14,000 clones, over 20% of them present only once. This clone was recorded at least ten times. Its antigen is unidentified. The sample holds other DNA sequences that translate to the same CDR3.

The sequencing input was tumor tissue. This chain links TRBV27 with TRBJ2-1; TRBD2 matches 7 bases. The receptor's source is a female donor with papillary thyroid cancer or a benign thyroid nodule (not recorded which). Some clones in this sample may be carry-over from other donors' samples. The CDR3 DNA sequence: TGTGCCAGCAGAGCGGGACCCTACAATGAGCAGTTCTTC. Encoded protein: CASRAGPYNEQFF.